The 15 T cell receptor beta chains below all came from one sample that was sequenced in a study of CD8 T cells in Susac syndrome. Random hexamers were used to reverse transcribe 0.5 to 1 ug of RNA. TCRdb reprocessed the immunoSEQ multiplex PCR reads via MiXCR and lists one record per CDR3 protein. This sample carries around 81,000 distinct CDR3 sequences, approximately 93% of them seen once, and the ten largest clones take roughly 0.88%. The sample was CD8+ T cells from PBMCs. These receptors all stem from a human donor with Susac syndrome.

This chain links TRBV29-1 with TRBJ2-7; TRBD1 is a possible D gene (5 bases). Looked up from germline, CDR1 is SQVTM and CDR2 is ANQGSEA. The CDR3 covers 11 residues. Trimming pared 4 bases from V and 5 bases from J, leaving 9 bases between. CDR3 protein: CSVGQGHEQYF. The CDR3 DNA reads as TGCAGCGTTGGCCAGGGTCACGAGCAGTACTTC.

This clonotype was picked up one time. CDR3 bases: TGTGCCAGCGGAGGGACTAGCGGAGCCTACGAGCAGTACTTC. Amino acids: CASGGTSGAYEQYF. The chain employs TRBV9 and TRBJ2-7, with 11 bases fitting TRBD2. J gave up 2 bases and V 7 bases, and 5 bases lay outside the gene matches. This CDR3 has 14 amino acids. CDR1 SGDLS and CDR2 YYNGEE come from the germline V gene.

This clonotype was observed once. The V and J genes are TRBV25-1 and TRBJ2-1; 7 bases line up with TRBD1. V lost 1 base and J lost 2; bases outside the gene matches: 2. CDR1 MGHDK and CDR2 SYGVNS come from the germline V gene. This CDR3 has 15 residues. CDR3 coding DNA: TGTGCCAGCAGTGAATTACAGGGGCCCTACAATGAGCAGTTCTTC. Translation: CASSELQGPYNEQFF.

The V gene is TRBV4-1, the J gene TRBJ2-2, with D uncertain. This CDR3 spans 14 amino acids. Germline V gene sequence: CDR1 MGHRA, CDR2 YSYEKL. V was cut by 5 bases and J by 6 bases, with 13 bases left in between. CDR3 amino acids: CASSVLEGAGELFF. CDR3 nucleotide sequence: TGCGCCAGCAGCGTCCTGGAAGGAGCCGGGGAGCTGTTTTTT.

V is TRBV19 and J is TRBJ1-5; D is undetermined. This CDR3 contains 14 residues. Between the trimmed V and J ends, which lost 3 bases and 3 bases, there was a span of 9 bases. Per germline, CDR1 LNHDA and CDR2 SQIVND (reference sequence). The CDR3 reads CASSILDYNQPQHF. CDR3 nucleotides: TGTGCCAGTAGTATTTTAGATTACAATCAGCCCCAGCATTTT. Full variable domain (rest looked up from reference TRBV19 and TRBJ1-5): DGGITQSPKYLFRKEGQNVTLSCEQNLNHDAMYWYRQDPGQGLRLIYYSQIVNDFQKGDIAEGYSVSREKKESFPLTVTSAQKNPTAFYLCASSILDYNQPQHFGDGTRLSIL.

A few counts support this clonotype. The chain uses TRBV5-6 and TRBJ2-1; D not resolved. V lost 2 bases and J lost 3, with 6 bases in between. The CDR3 covers 13 residues. Per the germline V gene, CDR1 is SGHDT and CDR2 is YYEEEE. The CDR3 sequence: CASSLGSYNEQFF. The DNA of the CDR3 is TGTGCCAGCAGCTTAGGCAGCTACAATGAGCAGTTCTTC.

V is TRBV20-1 and J is TRBJ2-7; no firm D call. CDR3 length: 13 residues. V was trimmed by 1 base and J by 1 base, leaving 8 bases between them. The germline V gene has CDR1 DFQATT and CDR2 SNEGSKA (reference sequence). This CDR3 reads CSARAISSYEQYF. CDR3 DNA: TGCAGTGCTAGAGCAATCTCTTCCTACGAGCAGTACTTC.

The rearrangement joins TRBV2 to TRBJ2-3; no clear D gene. Germline V gene data show CDR1 as SNHLY and CDR2 as FYNNEI. The CDR3 extends over 15 amino acids. Between the trimmed V and J ends, which lost 3 bases and 0 bases, there was a span of 10 bases. The CDR3 DNA reads TGTGCCAGCAGTGATTGGCGGTCTAGCACAGATACGCAGTATTTT. It specifies CASSDWRSSTDTQYF. The variable domain in full, with the rest retrieved from reference TRBV2 and TRBJ2-3, is EPEVTQTPSHQVTQMGQEVILRCVPISNHLYFYWYRQILGQKVEFLVSFYNNEISEKSEIFDDQFSVERPDGSNFTLKIRSTKLEDSAMYFCASSDWRSSTDTQYFGPGTRLTVL.

V usage is TRBV12-5 and J usage is TRBJ2-7; the D gene is possibly TRBD2 (7 bases). This CDR3 is built from 14 residues. CDR1 is LGHNT, CDR2 FRNRAP, per germline. Trimming took 2 bases from V and 2 from J, leaving 10 bases between them. This chain's CDR3 is CASGLFGGPYEQYF. The CDR3 DNA is TGTGCTAGTGGTTTGTTCGGGGGGCCCTACGAGCAGTACTTC.

This clonotype was observed a single time. The chain uses TRBV2 and TRBJ2-7; D ambiguous. CDR1 is SNHLY and CDR2 is FYNNEI in the germline V gene. V was pared by 3 bases and J by 4 bases, with 4 bases between. The CDR3 covers 11 residues. The CDR3 reads CASSDGYEQYF. As DNA, the CDR3 is TGTGCCAGCAGTGATGGTTACGAGCAGTACTTC.

The chain joins TRBV19 to TRBJ2-5; TRBD2 matches 9 bases. The V gene end was trimmed by 5 bases and the J gene end by 4 bases; junction bases not matched to a gene: 5. This CDR3 has 14 amino acids. The germline CDR1 and CDR2 sequences are LNHDA and SQIVND (reference sequence). The DNA for the CDR3 is TGTGCCAGTAGTTCCGGGACTAGCACAGAGACCCAGTACTTC. Its protein product is CASSSGTSTETQYF. Full variable domain (remainder filled in from reference TRBV19 and TRBJ2-5): DGGITQSPKYLFRKEGQNVTLSCEQNLNHDAMYWYRQDPGQGLRLIYYSQIVNDFQKGDIAEGYSVSREKKESFPLTVTSAQKNPTAFYLCASSSGTSTETQYFGPGTRLLVL.

There are a few counts of this clonotype. The chain employs TRBV29-1 and TRBJ2-7; 9 bases agree with TRBD1. The germline V gene encodes CDR1 SQVTM and CDR2 ANQGSEA. J was trimmed by 3 bases and V by 3 bases; bases with no gene match: 6. The CDR3 is 14 residues long. The CDR3 nucleotides are TGCAGCGTTGACACAGGGGGCGAGTTCTACGAGCAGTACTTC. This sequence encodes CSVDTGGEFYEQYF.

The rearrangement uses TRBV15 and TRBJ1-2, with no clear D. Germline loops: CDR1 LNHNV, CDR2 YYDKDF (reference sequence). This CDR3 contains 16 residues. Trimming shortened V by 0 bases and J by 6 bases, and 17 bases separated the two germline ends. The CDR3 protein is CATSRDLQVPGNGYTF. The CDR3 bases are TGTGCCACCAGCAGAGATCTGCAGGTACCCGGGAATGGCTACACCTTC.

In this sample, this clonotype turned up a few times. This sequence joins TRBV19 and TRBJ2-2, with D hard to call. V dropped 11 bases and J dropped 13 bases, with 20 bases sitting between them. CDR1 LNHDA and CDR2 SQIVND come from the germline V gene (reference sequence). The CDR3 sequence is 12 residues long. CDR3 coding DNA: TGTGCCTCCCAGTATCAGCAATCGTGGCTGTTTTTT. Residues: CASQYQQSWLFF. Based on the CDR3 plus reference TRBV19 and TRBJ2-2, the full variable domain is DGGITQSPKYLFRKEGQNVTLSCEQNLNHDAMYWYRQDPGQGLRLIYYSQIVNDFQKGDIAEGYSVSREKKESFPLTVTSAQKNPTAFYLCASQYQQSWLFFGEGSRLTVL.

The chain is built from TRBV7-6 and TRBJ2-7, with 7 bases aligning to TRBD2. Germline-derived CDR1 and CDR2 are SGHVS and FNYEAQ. After removal of 4 bases from V and 3 bases from J, the junction contained 0 bases not matched to a gene. The CDR3 contains 12 residues. The CDR3 region is CASSWGGYEQYF. CDR3 in DNA: TGTGCCAGCAGCTGGGGGGGCTACGAGCAGTACTTC.